A single sample gave rise to the 17 T cell receptor beta chains below, sequenced in a study of blood T cell repertoires in COVID-19. Using immunoSEQ multiplex PCR, the repertoire was profiled, and TCRdb retains in-frame clones only, with some absent. The top ten hold around 0.8% of the sample, which has around 270,000 clones, about 89% seen once. Material for sequencing was peripheral blood. Receptor source: a young man with acute or convalescent COVID-19.

The CDR3 region has the DNA TGCGCCAGCAGCCCCGACAGGGTTGGCTACGGCTACACCTTC. Translated: CASSPDRVGYGYTF. The chain has TRBV5-1 and TRBJ1-2; the match to TRBD1 covers 7 bases. Germline V gene data show CDR1 as SGHRS and CDR2 as YFSETQ. The V and J ends lost 4 bases and 8 bases, in that order; junction bases with no gene match: 11. The CDR3 has 14 residues. Full variable domain (missing parts from reference TRBV5-1 and TRBJ1-2): KAGVTQTPRYLIKTRGQQVTLSCSPISGHRSVSWYQQTPGQGLQFLFEYFSETQRNKGNFPGRFSGRQFSNSRSEMNVSTLELGDSALYLCASSPDRVGYGYTFGSGTRLTVV.

V usage is TRBV6-1 and J usage is TRBJ2-7; 16 nucleotides agree with TRBD2. The CDR3 length is 17 residues. J gave up 8 bases and V 3 bases, and 10 bases lay outside the gene matches. CDR1 is MNHNS, CDR2 SASEGT, per germline. The CDR3 sequence: CASSDRGTSGRASQQYF. DNA for the CDR3: TGTGCCAGCAGTGACCGGGGGACTAGCGGGAGGGCCTCTCAGCAGTACTTC.

J is TRBJ2-1 and V is TRBV7-9; no firm D call. The CDR3 length is 12 residues. V was shortened by 6 bases and J by 8 bases, with 11 bases between the two germline ends. The germline V gene has CDR1 SEHNR and CDR2 FQNEAQ (reference sequence). The CDR3 DNA follows: TGTGCCAGCAGTCGACTGGTTGATGAGCAGTTCTTC. It yields the protein CASSRLVDEQFF.

This clone turned up a few times. V usage is TRBV27 and J usage is TRBJ1-5; a weak D match, TRBD1 (6 bases). This CDR3 has 16 residues. From germline, CDR1 is MNHEY and CDR2 SMNVEV (reference sequence). V lost 6 bases to trimming and J lost 2 bases, with 17 bases between them. CDR3 sequence (DNA): TGTGCCAGCAGCCGGACGGCAAACAGGGGCAATCAGCCCCAGCATTTT. This gives the protein CASSRTANRGNQPQHF.

The chain joins TRBV21-1 to TRBJ2-7; the table calls TRBD2, which could not be checked here. TRBV21-1 is listed as a pseudogene. The CDR3 extends over 15 amino acids. The CDR3 protein is CASSKVCPSGGEQYF. The DNA of the CDR3 is TGTGCCAGCAGCAAAGTTTGCCCTTCGGGGGGGGAGCAGTACTTC.

The rearrangement joins TRBV28 to TRBJ1-6; 10 nucleotides line up with TRBD1. The V and J ends lost 6 bases and 7 bases, in that order; junction bases with no gene match: 9. CDR3 length equals 16 residues. Per the germline V gene, CDR1 is MDHEN and CDR2 is SYDVKM. CDR3 residues: CASSETGQGKNSPLHF. The CDR3 DNA reads TGTGCCAGCAGCGAGACGGGACAGGGGAAGAATTCACCCCTCCACTTT.

The V and J genes are TRBV19 and TRBJ1-2; tentative D call: TRBD1 (5 bases). Germline-derived CDR1 and CDR2 are LNHDA and SQIVND (reference sequence). The CDR3 consists of 13 residues. Trimming cost V 3 bases and J 7 bases, with 12 bases left between them. The CDR3 DNA reads as TGTGCCAGTAGTATCGGCGCAGGGTCTGGCTACACCTTC. Translated: CASSIGAGSGYTF.

The chain combines TRBV5-1 with TRBJ2-1, with TRBD2 matching over 9 bases. Germline CDR1 reads SGHRS; CDR2 reads YFSETQ. The CDR3 has 15 amino acids. The V gene end was trimmed by 4 bases and the J gene end by 2 bases; junction bases not matched to a gene: 4. The CDR3 here is CASSTAGGTYNEQFF. The CDR3 DNA reads TGCGCCAGCAGCACTGCGGGAGGGACCTACAATGAGCAGTTCTTC. Based on the CDR3 plus reference TRBV5-1 and TRBJ2-1, the full variable domain is KAGVTQTPRYLIKTRGQQVTLSCSPISGHRSVSWYQQTPGQGLQFLFEYFSETQRNKGNFPGRFSGRQFSNSRSEMNVSTLELGDSALYLCASSTAGGTYNEQFFGPGTRLTVL.

This chain joins TRBV5-8 and TRBJ1-5, with D hard to call. Germline assignment: CDR1 SGHTS and CDR2 YDEGEE. The V end was cut by 0 bases, the J end by 4 bases, with 5 bases between. The CDR3 spans 13 residues. The CDR3, as DNA: TGTGCCAGCAGCTTGGGCACTAATCAGCCCCAGCATTTT. It is translated as CASSLGTNQPQHF.

The chain employs TRBV6-5 and TRBJ2-1; 8 bases line up with TRBD1. The CDR3 runs 15 residues. J was trimmed by 6 bases and V by 2 bases; bases with no gene match: 6. Germline V gene data show CDR1 as MNHEY and CDR2 as SVGAGI. CDR3 in amino acids: CASSYADRGGNEQFF. Written as DNA, the CDR3 is TGTGCCAGCAGTTACGCCGACAGGGGAGGCAATGAGCAGTTCTTC.

V usage is TRBV6-5 and J usage is TRBJ1-6; 7 nucleotides match TRBD1. The CDR3 is 15 residues long. The trim removed 2 bases at V and 5 bases at J, leaving 3 bases unmatched. Germline CDR1 reads MNHEY; CDR2 reads SVGAGI. In DNA, the CDR3 is TGTGCCAGCAGTTACATCGGGACAGATAATTCACCCCTCCACTTT. As protein: CASSYIGTDNSPLHF.

The chain has TRBV2 and TRBJ1-2, with unresolved D. CDR3 size: 12 residues. Germline V gives CDR1 SNHLY, CDR2 FYNNEI. The V and J ends lost 7 bases and 4 bases respectively, with 10 bases between them. The CDR3 nucleotides are TGTGCCAGCACCCTGAGCATCTATGGCTACACCTTC. Amino acid sequence: CASTLSIYGYTF.

The chain uses TRBV6-4 and TRBJ1-1; TRBD1 matches at 9 bases. Trimming removed 6 bases from V and 7 bases from J; junction bases left unmatched: 12. The CDR3 is made up of 15 amino acids. Germline loops: CDR1 MRHNA, CDR2 SNTAGT. The CDR3: CASRAINRGQSEAFF. In DNA, the CDR3 is TGTGCCAGCAGGGCCATTAACAGGGGGCAAAGTGAAGCTTTCTTT.

V is TRBV6-5 and J is TRBJ2-7; the D gene is possibly TRBD2 (5 bases). The CDR3 covers 14 residues. The germline CDR1 and CDR2 sequences are MNHEY and SVGAGI. The V end was cut by 7 bases, the J end by 0 bases, with 13 bases between. CDR3 in DNA: TGTGCCAGCATTAAAACGGGGTCCTCCTACGAGCAGTACTTC. The encoded protein is CASIKTGSSYEQYF.

The rearrangement joins TRBV5-1 to TRBJ1-2; TRBD1 aligns across 9 bases. With V trimmed by 4 bases and J by 6 bases, 13 bases remained unmatched. Germline values: CDR1 SGHRS, CDR2 YFSETQ. The CDR3 has 16 amino acids. CDR3 in DNA: TGCGCCAGCAGCACCCCACTGGGACAGGGAGACGATGGCTACACCTTC. Its translation: CASSTPLGQGDDGYTF.

The chain links TRBV30 to TRBJ2-7, with 12 bases identical to TRBD2. The CDR3 length is 16 residues. The V and J ends lost 2 bases and 1 base, in that order; junction bases with no gene match: 6. Germline V gene sequence: CDR1 GTSNPN, CDR2 SVGIG (reference sequence). The CDR3 loop is CAWSIRLAGVSYEQYF. In DNA, the CDR3 is TGTGCCTGGAGTATCAGACTAGCGGGGGTTTCCTACGAGCAGTACTTC.

The V gene is TRBV18, the J gene TRBJ1-4, with D perhaps TRBD1 (5 bases). The CDR3 extends over 16 amino acids. CDR1 and CDR2 (germline): KGHSH, LQKENI. The ends were cut back, 3 bases at V and 0 bases at J, with 11 bases in the middle. The CDR3 nucleotides read TGTGCCAGCTCACCGATGACAGCTGCAACTAATGAAAAACTGTTTTTT. It specifies CASSPMTAATNEKLFF. The full variable domain, in which reference TRBV18 and TRBJ1-4 provide the parts outside the CDR3, is NAGVMQNPRHLVRRRGQEARLRCSPMKGHSHVYWYRQLPEEGLKFMVYLQKENIIDESGMPKERFSAEFPKEGPSILRIQQVVRGDSAAYFCASSPMTAATNEKLFFGSGTQLSVL.